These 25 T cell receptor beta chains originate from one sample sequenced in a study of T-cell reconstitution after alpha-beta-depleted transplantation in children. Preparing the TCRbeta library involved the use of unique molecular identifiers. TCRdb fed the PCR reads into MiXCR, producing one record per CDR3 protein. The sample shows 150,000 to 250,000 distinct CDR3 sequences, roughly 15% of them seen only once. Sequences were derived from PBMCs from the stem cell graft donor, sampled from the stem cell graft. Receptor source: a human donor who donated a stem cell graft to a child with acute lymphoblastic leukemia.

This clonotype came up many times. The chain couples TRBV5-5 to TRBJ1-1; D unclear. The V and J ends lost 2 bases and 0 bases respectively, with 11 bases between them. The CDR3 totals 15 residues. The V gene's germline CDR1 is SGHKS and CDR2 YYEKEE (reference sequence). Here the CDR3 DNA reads TGTGCCAGCAGCTTACGGAGACCCATGAACACTGAAGCTTTCTTT. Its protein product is CASSLRRPMNTEAFF. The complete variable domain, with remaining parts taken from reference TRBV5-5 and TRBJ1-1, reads DAGVTQSPTHLIKTRGQQVTLRCSPISGHKSVSWYQQVLGQGPQFIFQYYEKEERGRGNFPDRFSARQFPNYSSELNVNALLLGDSALYLCASSLRRPMNTEAFFGQGTRLTVV.

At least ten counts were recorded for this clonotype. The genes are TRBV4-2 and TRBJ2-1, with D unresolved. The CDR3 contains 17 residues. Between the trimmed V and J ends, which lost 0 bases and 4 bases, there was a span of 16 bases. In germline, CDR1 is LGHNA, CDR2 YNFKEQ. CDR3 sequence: CASSQDFGSKGYNEQFF. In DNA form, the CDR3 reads TGTGCCAGCAGCCAAGATTTCGGTAGCAAAGGGTACAATGAGCAGTTCTTC.

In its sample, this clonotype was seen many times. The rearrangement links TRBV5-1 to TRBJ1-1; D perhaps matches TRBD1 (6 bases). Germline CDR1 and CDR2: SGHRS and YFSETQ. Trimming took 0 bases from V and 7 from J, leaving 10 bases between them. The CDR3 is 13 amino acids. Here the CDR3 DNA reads TGCGCCAGCAGCTTGGACAGGGCAGATGAAGCTTTCTTT. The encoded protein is CASSLDRADEAFF.

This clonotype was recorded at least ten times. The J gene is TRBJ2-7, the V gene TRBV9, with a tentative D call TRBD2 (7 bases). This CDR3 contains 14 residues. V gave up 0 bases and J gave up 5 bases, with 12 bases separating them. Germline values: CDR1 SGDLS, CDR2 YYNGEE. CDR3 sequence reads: CASSVGGGLHEQYF. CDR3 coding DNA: TGTGCCAGCAGCGTAGGGGGGGGGCTCCACGAGCAGTACTTC.

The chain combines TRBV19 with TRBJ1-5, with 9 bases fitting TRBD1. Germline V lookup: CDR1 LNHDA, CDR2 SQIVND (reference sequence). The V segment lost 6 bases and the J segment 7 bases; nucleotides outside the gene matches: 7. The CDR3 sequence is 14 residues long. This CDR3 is CASRNNRGRQPQHF. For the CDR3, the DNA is TGTGCCAGTAGGAATAACAGGGGGCGACAGCCCCAGCATTTT.

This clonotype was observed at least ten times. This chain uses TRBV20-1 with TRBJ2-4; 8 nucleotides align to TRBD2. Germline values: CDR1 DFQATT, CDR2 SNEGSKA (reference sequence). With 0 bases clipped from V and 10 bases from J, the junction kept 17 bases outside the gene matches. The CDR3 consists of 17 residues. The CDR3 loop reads CSAREWLAGPLGGIQYF. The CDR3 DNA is TGCAGTGCTAGAGAATGGCTAGCGGGCCCACTTGGGGGGATTCAGTACTTC.

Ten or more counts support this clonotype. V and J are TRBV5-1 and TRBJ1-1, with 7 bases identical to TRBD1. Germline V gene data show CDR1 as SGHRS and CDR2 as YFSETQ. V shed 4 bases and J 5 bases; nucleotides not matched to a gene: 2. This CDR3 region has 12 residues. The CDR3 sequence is CASSRGQTEAFF. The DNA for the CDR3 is TGCGCCAGCAGCCGGGGACAGACTGAAGCTTTCTTT.

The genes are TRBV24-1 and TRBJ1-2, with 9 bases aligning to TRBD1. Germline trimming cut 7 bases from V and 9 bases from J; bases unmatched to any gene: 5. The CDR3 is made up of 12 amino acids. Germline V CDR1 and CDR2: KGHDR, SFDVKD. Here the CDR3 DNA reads TGTGCCACCAGCCCGACAGGGGGAAGCTACACCTTC. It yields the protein CATSPTGGSYTF.

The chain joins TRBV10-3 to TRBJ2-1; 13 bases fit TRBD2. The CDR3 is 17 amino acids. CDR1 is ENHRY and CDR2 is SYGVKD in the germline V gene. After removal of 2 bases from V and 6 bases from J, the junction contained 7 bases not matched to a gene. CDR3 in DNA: TGTGCCATCAGTGAGGGACTAGCGGGAGAGGGGGGCAATGAGCAGTTCTTC. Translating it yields CAISEGLAGEGGNEQFF.

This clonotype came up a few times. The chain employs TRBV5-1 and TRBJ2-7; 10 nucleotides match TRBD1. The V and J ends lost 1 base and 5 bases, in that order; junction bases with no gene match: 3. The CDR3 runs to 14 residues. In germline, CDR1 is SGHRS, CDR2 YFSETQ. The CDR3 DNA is TGCGCCAGCAGCTTGCCGACAGGGGGCAACGAGCAGTACTTC. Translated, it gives CASSLPTGGNEQYF.

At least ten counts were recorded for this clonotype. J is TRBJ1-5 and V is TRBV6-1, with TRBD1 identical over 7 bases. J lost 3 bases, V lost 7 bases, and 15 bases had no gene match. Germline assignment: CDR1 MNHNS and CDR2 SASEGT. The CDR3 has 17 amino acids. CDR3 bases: TGTGCCAGCACCGCCCCCCTCGGGACAGACTCCAATCAGCCCCAGCATTTT. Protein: CASTAPLGTDSNQPQHF.

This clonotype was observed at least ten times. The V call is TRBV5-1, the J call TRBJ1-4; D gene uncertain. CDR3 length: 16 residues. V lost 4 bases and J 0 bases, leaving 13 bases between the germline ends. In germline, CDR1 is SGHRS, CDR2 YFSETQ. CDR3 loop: CASSHIAGSTNEKLFF. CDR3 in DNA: TGCGCCAGCAGCCACATAGCAGGATCAACTAATGAAAAACTGTTTTTT.

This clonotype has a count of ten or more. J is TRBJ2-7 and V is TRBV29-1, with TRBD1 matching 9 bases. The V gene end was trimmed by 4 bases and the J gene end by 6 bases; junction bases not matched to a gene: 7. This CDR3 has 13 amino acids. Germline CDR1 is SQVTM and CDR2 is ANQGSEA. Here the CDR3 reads CSVAGTGLSEQYF. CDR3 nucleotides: TGCAGCGTTGCCGGGACAGGGCTTAGCGAGCAGTACTTC.

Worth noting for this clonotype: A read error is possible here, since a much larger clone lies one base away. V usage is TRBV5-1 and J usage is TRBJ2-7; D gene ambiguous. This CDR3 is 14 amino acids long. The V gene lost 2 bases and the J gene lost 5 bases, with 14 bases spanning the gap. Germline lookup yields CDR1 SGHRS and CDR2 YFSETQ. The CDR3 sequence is CASSFPSAHDEQYF. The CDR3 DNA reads TGCGCCAGCAGCTTCCCTTCAGCCCACGACGAGCAGTACTTC.

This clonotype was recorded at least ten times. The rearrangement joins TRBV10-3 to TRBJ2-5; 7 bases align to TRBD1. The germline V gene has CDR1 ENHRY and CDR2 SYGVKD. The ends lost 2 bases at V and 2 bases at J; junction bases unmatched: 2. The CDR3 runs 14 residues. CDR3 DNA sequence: TGTGCCATCAGTGAGGACAGGGAGCAAGAGACCCAGTACTTC. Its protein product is CAISEDREQETQYF.

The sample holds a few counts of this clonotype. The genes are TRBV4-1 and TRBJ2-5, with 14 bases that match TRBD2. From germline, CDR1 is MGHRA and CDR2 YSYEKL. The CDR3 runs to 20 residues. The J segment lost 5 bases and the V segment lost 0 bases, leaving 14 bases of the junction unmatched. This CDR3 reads CASSQESRTSGRRRRETQYF. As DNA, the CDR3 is TGCGCCAGCAGCCAAGAATCTAGGACTAGCGGGAGGAGGAGACGGGAGACCCAGTACTTC.

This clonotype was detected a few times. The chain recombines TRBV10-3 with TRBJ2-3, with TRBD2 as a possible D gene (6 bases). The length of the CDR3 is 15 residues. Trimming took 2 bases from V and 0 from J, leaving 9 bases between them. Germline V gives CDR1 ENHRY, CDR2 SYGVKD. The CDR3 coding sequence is TGTGCCATCAGTGAGGAGCGGGTTAGCACAGATACGCAGTATTTT. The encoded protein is CAISEERVSTDTQYF.

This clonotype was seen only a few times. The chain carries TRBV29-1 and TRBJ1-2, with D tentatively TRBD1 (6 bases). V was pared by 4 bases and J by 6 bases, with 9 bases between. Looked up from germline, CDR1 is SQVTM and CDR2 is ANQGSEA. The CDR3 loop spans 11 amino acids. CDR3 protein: CSVGEGDGYTF. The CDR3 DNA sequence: TGCAGCGTTGGAGAGGGGGATGGCTACACCTTC.

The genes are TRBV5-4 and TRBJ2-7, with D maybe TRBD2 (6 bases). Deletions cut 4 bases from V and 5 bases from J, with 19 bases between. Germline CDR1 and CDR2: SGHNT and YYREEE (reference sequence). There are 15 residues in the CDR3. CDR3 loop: CASSLGAGRFHEQYF. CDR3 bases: TGTGCCAGCAGCCTAGGGGCGGGGCGTTTCCACGAGCAGTACTTC.

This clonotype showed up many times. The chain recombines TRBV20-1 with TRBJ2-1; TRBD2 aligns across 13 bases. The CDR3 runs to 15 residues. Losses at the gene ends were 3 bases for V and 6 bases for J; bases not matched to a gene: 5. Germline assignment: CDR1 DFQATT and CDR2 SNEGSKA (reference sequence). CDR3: CSASPGTSGTNEQFF. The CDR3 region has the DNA TGCAGTGCTAGTCCCGGGACTAGCGGGACCAATGAGCAGTTCTTC.

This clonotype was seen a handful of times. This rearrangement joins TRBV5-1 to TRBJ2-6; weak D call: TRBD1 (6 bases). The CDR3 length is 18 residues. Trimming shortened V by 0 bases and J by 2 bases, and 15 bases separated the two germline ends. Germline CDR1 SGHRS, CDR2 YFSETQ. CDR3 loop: CASSLAGGQKAGANVLTF. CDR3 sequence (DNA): TGCGCCAGCAGCTTGGCCGGAGGACAGAAGGCTGGGGCCAACGTCCTGACTTTC.

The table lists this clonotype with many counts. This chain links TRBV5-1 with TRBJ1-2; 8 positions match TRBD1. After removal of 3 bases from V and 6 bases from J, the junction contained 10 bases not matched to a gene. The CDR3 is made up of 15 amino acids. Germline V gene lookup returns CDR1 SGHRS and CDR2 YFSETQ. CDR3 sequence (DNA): TGCGCCAGCAGCTACCATCTTCAGGGGGCAAATGGCTACACCTTC. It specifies CASSYHLQGANGYTF. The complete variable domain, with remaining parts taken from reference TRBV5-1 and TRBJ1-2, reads KAGVTQTPRYLIKTRGQQVTLSCSPISGHRSVSWYQQTPGQGLQFLFEYFSETQRNKGNFPGRFSGRQFSNSRSEMNVSTLELGDSALYLCASSYHLQGANGYTFGSGTRLTVV.

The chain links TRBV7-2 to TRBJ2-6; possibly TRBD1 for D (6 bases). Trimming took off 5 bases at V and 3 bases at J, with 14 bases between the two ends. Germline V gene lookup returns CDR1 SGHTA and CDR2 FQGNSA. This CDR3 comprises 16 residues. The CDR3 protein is CASSPGHRVGANVLTF. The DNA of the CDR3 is TGTGCCAGCAGCCCCGGCCACAGGGTTGGGGCCAACGTCCTGACTTTC.

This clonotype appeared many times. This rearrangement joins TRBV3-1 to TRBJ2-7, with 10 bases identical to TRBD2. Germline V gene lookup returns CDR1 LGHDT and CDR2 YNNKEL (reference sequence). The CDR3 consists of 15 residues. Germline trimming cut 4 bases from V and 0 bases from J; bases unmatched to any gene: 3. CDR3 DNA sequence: TGTGCCAGCAGCCCCGGGACTAGCGTCTCCTACGAGCAGTACTTC. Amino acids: CASSPGTSVSYEQYF.

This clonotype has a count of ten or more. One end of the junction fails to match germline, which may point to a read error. DNA for the CDR3: TGCGCCAGCAGCTCGGCGGGGCAGCCAACGAGCTTCAGCTTC. Protein sequence: CASSSAGQPTSFSF. The gene calls are TRBV5-1 and TRBJ2-7, with D perhaps matching TRBD2 (6 bases). The CDR3 contains 14 residues. Germline assignment: CDR1 SGHRS and CDR2 YFSETQ.